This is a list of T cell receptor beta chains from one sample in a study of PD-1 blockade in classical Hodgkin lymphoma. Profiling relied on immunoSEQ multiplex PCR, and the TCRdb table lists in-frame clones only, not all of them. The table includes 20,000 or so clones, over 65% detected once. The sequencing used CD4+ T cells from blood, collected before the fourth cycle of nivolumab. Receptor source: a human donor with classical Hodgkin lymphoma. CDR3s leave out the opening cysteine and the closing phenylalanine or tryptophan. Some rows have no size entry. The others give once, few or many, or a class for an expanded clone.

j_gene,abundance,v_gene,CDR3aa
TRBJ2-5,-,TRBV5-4,ASSGPTSGRANSETQY
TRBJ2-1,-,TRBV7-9,ASSLMTGYQF
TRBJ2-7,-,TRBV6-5,ASSLTRDSSYEQY
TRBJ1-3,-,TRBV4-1,ASSQDFLFGAARGNTIY
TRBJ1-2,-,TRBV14,ASSQGSGSIIYGYT
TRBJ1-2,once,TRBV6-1,ASTFGTTKTGGYT
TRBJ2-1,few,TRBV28,ASSLAGVMNEQF
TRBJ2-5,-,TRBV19,ASSKDRGSETQY
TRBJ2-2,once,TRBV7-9,ASSLELRASSGELF
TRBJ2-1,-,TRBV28,ASSLANRGHEQF
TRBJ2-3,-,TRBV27,ASSWGTGTSTDTQY
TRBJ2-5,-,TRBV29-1,SKRTQETQY
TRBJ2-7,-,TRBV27,ASSSYPFYEQY
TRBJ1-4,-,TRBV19,ASGQDSREKLF
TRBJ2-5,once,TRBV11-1,ASSLKADWRETQY
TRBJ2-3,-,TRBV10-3,AISESAETDTQY
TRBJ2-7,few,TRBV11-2,ASSTTGPYEQY
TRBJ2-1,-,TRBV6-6,ASSSVTSRLNNEQF
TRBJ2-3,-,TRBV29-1,SAQGDTDTQY
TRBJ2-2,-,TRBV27,ASRPWSGVGTGELF
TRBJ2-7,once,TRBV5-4,ASRAGKGSYEQY
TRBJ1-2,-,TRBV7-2,ASSSGRGGGDGYT
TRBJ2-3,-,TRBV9,ASSSTQGSTQY
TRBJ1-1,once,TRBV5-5,ASSFRTEQAF
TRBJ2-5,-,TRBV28,ASSFPPAGETQY
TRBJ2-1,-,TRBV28,ASSPSGSLAQF
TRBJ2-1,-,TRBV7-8,ASSSEGLAAYNEQF
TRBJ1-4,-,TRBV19,ASSIARTGGNEKLF
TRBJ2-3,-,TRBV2,ASRGVAGVGTDTQY
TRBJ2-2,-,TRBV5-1,ASSQTETTGELF
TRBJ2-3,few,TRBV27,ASSTRTLAGAHTQY
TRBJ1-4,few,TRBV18,ASSPLREAGGNEKLF
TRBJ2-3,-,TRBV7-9,ASSLDTPEAQY
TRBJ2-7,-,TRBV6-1,ASTRLGGVYEQY
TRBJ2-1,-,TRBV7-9,ASSVMDLLSYNEQF
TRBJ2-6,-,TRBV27,ASSLITRGANVLT
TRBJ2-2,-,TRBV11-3,ASSLAGFTGELF
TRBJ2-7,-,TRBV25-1,ASRQGATYEQY
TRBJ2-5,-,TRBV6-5,ASSYDHRQKETQY
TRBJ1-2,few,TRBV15,ATSSLQGTPYGYT
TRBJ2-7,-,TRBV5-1,ASSFLAGPGEQY
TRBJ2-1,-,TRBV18,ASSPQLAGANNEQF
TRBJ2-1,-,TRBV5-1,ASSPGLAGVNEQF
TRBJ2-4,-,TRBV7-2,ASSLPPTGVAKNIQY
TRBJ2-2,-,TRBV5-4,ASSPGSGSTGELF
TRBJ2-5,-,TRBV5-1,ASSLAGTGQETQY
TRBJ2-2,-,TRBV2,ASSRDSRWSNTGELF
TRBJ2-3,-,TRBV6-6,ASSYSLTSTDTQY
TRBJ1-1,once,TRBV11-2,ASSWTGNTEAF
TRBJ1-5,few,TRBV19,ASSIPRLIYQPQH
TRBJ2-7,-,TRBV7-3,ASSRHPGYEQY
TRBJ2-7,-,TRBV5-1,ASRLKMQGVRNEQY
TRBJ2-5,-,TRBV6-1,ASSEGPWTTGATQETQY
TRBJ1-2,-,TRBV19,ASTYSGQPLVGYT
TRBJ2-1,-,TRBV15,ATSRRGLAEGGNEQF
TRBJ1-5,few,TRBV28,ASSLVGPQH